The clone carrying this TCR beta chain was recorded many times. Its antigen remains unidentified. Regions amplified from RNA transcripts were the TCR beta CDR3 regions. Primed by the HTBI set, a first-round RT-PCR was run on the TCR CDR3. TCRdb re-derived calls from the multiplex PCR reads in MiXCR, one entry per CDR3 protein. The data contain 300,000 or so distinct CDR3 sequences, around 17% of them seen just once; the ten biggest clones take up around 34%. The record originates from a study of T cells in Graves' hyperthyroidism and ophthalmopathy. It was considered stable Graves' hyperthyroidism when ophthalmopathy did not progress within 18 months. The diagnostic basis comprised clinical symptoms, serum thyroxine and TRAb, thyroid ultrasound and orbital computed tomography. Whole-study results and caveats: Most clonotypes expanded in thyroid above 0.001 were likewise present in blood.

CDR1 is LGHDT, CDR2 YNNKEL, per germline (reference sequence). The V segment lost 4 bases and the J segment 7 bases; nucleotides outside the gene matches: 7. This CDR3 has 13 amino acids. The rearrangement joins TRBV3-1 to TRBJ2-7, with 7 bases matching TRBD2. The source material was blood. This TCR derives from a man aged 30-40 years with Graves' hyperthyroidism. Here the CDR3 reads CASSRAGPGEQYF. The CDR3 DNA is TGTGCCAGCAGCCGAGCGGGGCCGGGGGAGCAGTACTTC.